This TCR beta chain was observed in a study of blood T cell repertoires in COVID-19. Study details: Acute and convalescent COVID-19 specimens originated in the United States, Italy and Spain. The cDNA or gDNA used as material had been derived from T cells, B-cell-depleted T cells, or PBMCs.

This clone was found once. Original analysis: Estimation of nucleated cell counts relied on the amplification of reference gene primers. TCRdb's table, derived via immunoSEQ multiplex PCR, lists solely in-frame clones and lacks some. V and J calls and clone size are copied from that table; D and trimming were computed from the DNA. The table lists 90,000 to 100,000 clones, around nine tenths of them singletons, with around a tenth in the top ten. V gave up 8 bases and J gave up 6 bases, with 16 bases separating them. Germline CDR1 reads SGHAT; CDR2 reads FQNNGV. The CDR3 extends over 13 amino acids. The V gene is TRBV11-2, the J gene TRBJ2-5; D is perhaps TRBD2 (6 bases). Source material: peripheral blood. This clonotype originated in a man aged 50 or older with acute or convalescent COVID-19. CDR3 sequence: CASGTGTFKTQYF. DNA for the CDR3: TGTGCCAGCGGTACCGGGACTTTCAAGACCCAGTACTTC.